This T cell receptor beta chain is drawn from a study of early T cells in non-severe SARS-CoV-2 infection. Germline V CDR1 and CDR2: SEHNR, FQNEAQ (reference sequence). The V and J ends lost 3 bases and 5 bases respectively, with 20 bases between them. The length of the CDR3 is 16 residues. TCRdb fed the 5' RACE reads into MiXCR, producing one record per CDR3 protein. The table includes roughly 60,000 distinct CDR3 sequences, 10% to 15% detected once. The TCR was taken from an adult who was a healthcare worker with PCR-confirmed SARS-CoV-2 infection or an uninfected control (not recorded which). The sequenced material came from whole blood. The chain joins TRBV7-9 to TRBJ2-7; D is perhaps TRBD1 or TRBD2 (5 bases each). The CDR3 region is CASSFPSWTGADEQYF. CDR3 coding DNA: TGTGCCAGCAGCTTTCCGTCATGGACTGGGGCGGACGAGCAGTACTTC. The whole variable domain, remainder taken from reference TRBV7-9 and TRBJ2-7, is DTGVSQNPRHKITKRGQNVTFRCDPISEHNRLYWYRQTLGQGPEFLTYFQNEAQLEKSRLLSDRFSAERPKGSFSTLEIQRTEQGDSAMYLCASSFPSWTGADEQYFGPGTRLTVT.